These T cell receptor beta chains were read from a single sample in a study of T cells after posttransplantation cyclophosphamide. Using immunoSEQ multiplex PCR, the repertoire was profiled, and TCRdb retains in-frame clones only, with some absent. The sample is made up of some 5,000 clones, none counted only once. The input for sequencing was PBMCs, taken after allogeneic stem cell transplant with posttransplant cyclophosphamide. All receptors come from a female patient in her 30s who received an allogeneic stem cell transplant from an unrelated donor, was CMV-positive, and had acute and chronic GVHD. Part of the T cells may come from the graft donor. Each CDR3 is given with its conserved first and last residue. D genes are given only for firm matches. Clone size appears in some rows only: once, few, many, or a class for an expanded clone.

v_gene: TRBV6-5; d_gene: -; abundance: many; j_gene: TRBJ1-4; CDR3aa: CASSSLSGGREKLFF; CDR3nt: TGTGCCAGCAGTTCCCTCTCGGGGGGAAGAGAAAAACTGTTTTTT
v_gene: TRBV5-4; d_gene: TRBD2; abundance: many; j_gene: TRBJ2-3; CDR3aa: CASSWGLAGGVDTQYF; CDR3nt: TGTGCCAGCAGCTGGGGACTAGCGGGAGGTGTAGATACGCAGTATTTT
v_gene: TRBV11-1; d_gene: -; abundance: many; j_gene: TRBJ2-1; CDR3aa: CASSPRLQGGEQFF; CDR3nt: TGTGCCAGCAGCCCCCGATTACAGGGCGGTGAGCAGTTCTTC
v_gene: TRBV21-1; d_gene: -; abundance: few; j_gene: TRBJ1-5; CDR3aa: CASSKLEGGPEGNQPQHF; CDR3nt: TGTGCCAGCAGCAAGTTAGAGGGGGGGCCGGAGGGCAATCAGCCCCAGCATTTT
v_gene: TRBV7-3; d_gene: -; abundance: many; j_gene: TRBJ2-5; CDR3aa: CASSLMGTETQYF; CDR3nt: TGTGCCAGCAGCCTGATGGGCACAGAGACCCAGTACTTC
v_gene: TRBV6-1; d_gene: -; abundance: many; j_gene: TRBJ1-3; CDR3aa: CASSWEGVTGNTIYF; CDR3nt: TGTGCCAGCAGCTGGGAAGGGGTTACCGGAAACACCATATATTTT
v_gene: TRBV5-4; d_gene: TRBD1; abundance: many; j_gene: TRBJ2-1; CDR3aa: CASSPEGTGIGEQFF; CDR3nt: TGTGCCAGCTCGCCCGAGGGGACAGGGATAGGTGAGCAGTTCTTC
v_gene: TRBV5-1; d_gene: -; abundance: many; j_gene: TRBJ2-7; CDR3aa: CASSLKGLLAYEQYF; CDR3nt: TGCGCCAGCAGCTTGAAGGGACTCCTAGCCTACGAGCAGTACTTC
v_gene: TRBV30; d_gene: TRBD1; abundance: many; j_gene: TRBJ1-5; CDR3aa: CAWSRDRVKGRNQPQHF; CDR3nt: TGTGCCTGGAGTCGGGACAGGGTAAAGGGTAGGAATCAGCCCCAGCATTTT
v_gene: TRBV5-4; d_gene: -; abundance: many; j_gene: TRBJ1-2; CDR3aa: CASSLRDISNYGYTF; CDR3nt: TGTGCCAGCAGCTTACGGGACATCTCTAACTATGGCTACACCTTC
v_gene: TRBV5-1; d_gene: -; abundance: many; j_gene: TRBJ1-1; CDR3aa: CASSNQVYTEAFF; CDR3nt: TGCGCCAGCAGCAATCAGGTCTACACTGAAGCTTTCTTT
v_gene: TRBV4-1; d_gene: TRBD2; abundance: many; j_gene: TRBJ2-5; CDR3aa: CASSHPGAGGWETQYF; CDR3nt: TGCGCCAGCAGCCACCCTGGAGCGGGAGGGTGGGAGACCCAGTACTTC
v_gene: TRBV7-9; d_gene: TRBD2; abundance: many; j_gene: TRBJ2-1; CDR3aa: CASSLGLMVAGGQNNEQFF; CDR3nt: TGTGCCAGCAGCTTAGGGTTAATGGTGGCGGGAGGGCAAAACAATGAGCAGTTCTTC
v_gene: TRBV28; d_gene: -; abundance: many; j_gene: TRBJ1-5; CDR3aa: CASSLPLGREGGQPQHF; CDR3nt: TGTGCCAGCAGTCTTCCCCTGGGGAGGGAGGGCGGTCAGCCCCAGCATTTT
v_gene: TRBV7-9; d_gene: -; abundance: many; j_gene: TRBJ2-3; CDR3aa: CASTPRTATDTQYF; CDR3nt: TGTGCCAGCACCCCTAGGACAGCCACAGATACGCAGTATTTT
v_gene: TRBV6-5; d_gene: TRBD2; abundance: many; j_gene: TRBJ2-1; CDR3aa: CASSFASGNKNEQFF; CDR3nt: TGTGCCAGCAGTTTTGCTAGCGGGAATAAGAATGAGCAGTTCTTC
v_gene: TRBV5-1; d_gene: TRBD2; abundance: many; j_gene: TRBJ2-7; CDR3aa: CASSPGLAGAVF; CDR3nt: TGCGCCAGCAGCCCAGGACTAGCGGGAGCCGTCTTC
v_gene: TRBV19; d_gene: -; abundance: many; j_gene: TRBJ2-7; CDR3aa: CASSIDSYGYEQYF; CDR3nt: TGTGCCAGTAGTATAGATTCTTACGGCTACGAGCAGTACTTC
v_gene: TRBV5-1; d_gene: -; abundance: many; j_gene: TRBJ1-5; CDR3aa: CASSLGHVNQPQHF; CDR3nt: TGCGCCAGCAGCCTAGGACACGTCAATCAGCCCCAGCATTTT
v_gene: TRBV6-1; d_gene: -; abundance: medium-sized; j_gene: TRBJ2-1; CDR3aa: CASSEAQGPRDEQFF; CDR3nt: TGTGCCAGCAGTGAAGCGCAGGGGCCCCGGGATGAGCAGTTCTTC
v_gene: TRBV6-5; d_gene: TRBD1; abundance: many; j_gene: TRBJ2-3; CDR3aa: CASSLVQGSTTDTQYF; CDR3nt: TGTGCCAGCAGTTTAGTACAGGGGTCCACCACAGATACGCAGTATTTT
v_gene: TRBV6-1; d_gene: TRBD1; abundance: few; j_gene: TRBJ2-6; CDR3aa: CASRYTGVGANVLTF; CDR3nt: TGTGCCAGCAGGTATACAGGGGTAGGGGCCAACGTCCTGACTTTC
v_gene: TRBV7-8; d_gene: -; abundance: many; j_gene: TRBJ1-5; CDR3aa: CASSLVARGNQPQHF; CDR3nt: TGTGCCAGCAGCTTAGTTGCCCGGGGGAATCAGCCCCAGCATTTT
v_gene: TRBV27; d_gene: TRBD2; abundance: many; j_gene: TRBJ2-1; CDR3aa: CASSLKREGHEQFF; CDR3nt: TGTGCCAGCAGTTTAAAGCGGGAGGGCCACGAGCAGTTCTTC
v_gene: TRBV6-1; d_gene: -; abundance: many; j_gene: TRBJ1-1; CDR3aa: CASSTYTGWDTEAFF; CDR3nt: TGTGCCAGCAGTACATATACAGGGTGGGACACTGAAGCTTTCTTT
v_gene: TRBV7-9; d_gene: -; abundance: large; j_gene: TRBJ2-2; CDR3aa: CASSLRGTGELFF; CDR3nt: TGTGCCAGCAGCTTACGGGGGACCGGGGAGCTGTTTTTT
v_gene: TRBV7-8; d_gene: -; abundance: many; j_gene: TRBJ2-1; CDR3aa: CASSVTPSSYNEQFF; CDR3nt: TGTGCCAGCAGCGTTACTCCGAGCTCCTACAATGAGCAGTTCTTC
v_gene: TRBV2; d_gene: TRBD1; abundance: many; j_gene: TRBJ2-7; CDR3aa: CASSVQGQGMPYEQYF; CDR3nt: TGTGCCAGCAGTGTTCAGGGACAGGGAATGCCCTACGAGCAGTACTTC
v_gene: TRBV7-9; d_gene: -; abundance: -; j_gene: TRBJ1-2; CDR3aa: CASSPSGLGYGYTF; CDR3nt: TGTGCCAGCAGCCCCTCGGGACTTGGCTATGGCTACACCTTC
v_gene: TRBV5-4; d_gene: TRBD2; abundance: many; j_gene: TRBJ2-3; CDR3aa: CASSPGTSGTDTQYF; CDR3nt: TGTGCCAGCAGCCCTGGGACTAGCGGGACAGATACGCAGTATTTT
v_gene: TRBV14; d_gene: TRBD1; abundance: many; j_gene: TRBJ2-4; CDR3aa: CASSRQGNIQYF; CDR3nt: TGTGCCAGCAGTCGACAGGGGAACATTCAGTACTTC
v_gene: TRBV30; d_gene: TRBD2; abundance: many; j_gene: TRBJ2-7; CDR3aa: CAWSPKTSGASYEQYF; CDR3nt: TGTGCCTGGAGTCCCAAAACTAGCGGCGCATCCTACGAGCAGTACTTC
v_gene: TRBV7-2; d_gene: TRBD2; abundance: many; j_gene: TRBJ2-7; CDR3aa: CASRLAGTSGSEQYF; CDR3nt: TGTGCTAGCAGGTTAGCCGGGACTAGCGGGAGCGAGCAGTACTTC
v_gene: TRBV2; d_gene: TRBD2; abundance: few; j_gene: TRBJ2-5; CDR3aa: CASRVLLAAQETQYF; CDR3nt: TGTGCCAGCAGGGTCCTACTAGCGGCACAAGAGACCCAGTACTTC
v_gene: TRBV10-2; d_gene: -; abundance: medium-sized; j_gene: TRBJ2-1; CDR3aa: CASWTPSSYNEQFF; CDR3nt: TGCGCCAGCTGGACACCGAGCTCCTACAATGAGCAGTTCTTC
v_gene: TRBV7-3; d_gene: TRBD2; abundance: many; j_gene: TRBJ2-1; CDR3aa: CASSQRLAGVNEQFF; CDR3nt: TGTGCCAGCAGCCAGCGACTAGCGGGTGTGAATGAGCAGTTCTTC
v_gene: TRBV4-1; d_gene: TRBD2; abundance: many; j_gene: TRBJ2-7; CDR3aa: CASSQDSPGLAGDNYEQYF; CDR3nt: TGCGCCAGCAGCCAAGATTCACCGGGACTAGCGGGAGATAACTACGAGCAGTACTTC
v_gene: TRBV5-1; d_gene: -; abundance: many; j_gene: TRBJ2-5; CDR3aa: CASSLALSAETQYF; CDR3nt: TGCGCCAGCAGCTTAGCGCTGTCAGCGGAGACCCAGTACTTC
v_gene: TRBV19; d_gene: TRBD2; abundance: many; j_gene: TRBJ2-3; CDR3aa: CASRKHLADPTDTQYF; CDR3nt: TGTGCCAGTAGAAAGCATCTAGCGGACCCCACAGATACGCAGTATTTT
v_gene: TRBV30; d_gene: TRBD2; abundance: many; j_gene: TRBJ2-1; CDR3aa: CAWSPFLGREAGGEQFF; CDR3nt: TGTGCCTGGAGTCCGTTCCTAGGGCGGGAGGCCGGAGGGGAGCAGTTCTTC
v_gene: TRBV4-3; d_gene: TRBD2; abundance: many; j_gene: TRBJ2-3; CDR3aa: CASSQVYSGSLKDTQYF; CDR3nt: TGCGCCAGCAGCCAAGTATATAGCGGGAGTCTCAAAGATACGCAGTATTTT
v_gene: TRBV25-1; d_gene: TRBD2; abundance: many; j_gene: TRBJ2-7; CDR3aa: CASSEGFGGRPYEQYF; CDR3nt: TGTGCCAGCAGTGAAGGGTTCGGCGGGAGGCCCTACGAGCAGTACTTC
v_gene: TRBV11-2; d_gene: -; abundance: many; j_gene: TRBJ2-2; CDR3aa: CASSLLGVGELFF; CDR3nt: TGTGCCAGCAGCTTACTTGGAGTCGGGGAGCTGTTTTTT
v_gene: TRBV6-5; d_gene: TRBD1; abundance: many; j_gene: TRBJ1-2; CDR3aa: CASNGQGGNYGYTF; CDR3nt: TGTGCCAGCAACGGACAGGGAGGGAACTATGGCTACACCTTC
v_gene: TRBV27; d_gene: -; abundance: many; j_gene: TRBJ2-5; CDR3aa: CASSWVGGETQYF; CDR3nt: TGTGCCAGCAGTTGGGTGGGGGGAGAGACCCAGTACTTC
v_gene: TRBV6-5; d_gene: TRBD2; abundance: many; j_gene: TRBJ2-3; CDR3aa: CASSYSRREGRETQYF; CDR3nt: TGTGCCAGCAGTTACTCGAGGCGGGAGGGGAGGGAAACGCAGTATTTT
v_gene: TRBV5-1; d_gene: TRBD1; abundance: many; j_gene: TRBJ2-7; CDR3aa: CASSWDRGLYEQYF; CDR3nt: TGCGCCAGCAGCTGGGACAGGGGGCTCTACGAGCAGTACTTC
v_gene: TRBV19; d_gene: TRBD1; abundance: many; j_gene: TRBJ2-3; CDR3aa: CASSAVRGRDTQYF; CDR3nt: TGTGCCAGTAGTGCGGTCAGGGGGAGAGATACGCAGTATTTT